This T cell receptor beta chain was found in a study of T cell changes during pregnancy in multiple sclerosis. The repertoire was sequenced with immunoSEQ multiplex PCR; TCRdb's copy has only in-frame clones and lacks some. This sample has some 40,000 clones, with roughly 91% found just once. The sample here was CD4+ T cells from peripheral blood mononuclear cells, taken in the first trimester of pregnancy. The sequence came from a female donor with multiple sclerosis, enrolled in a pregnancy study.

The CDR3 loop is CASSVAGTTSSTDTQYF. CDR3 DNA: TGTGCCAGCAGCGTAGCCGGAACTACCAGTAGCACAGATACGCAGTATTTT. The chain links TRBV9 to TRBJ2-3, with D hard to call. Germline-derived CDR1 and CDR2 are SGDLS and YYNGEE. The CDR3 spans 17 residues. Deletions cut 0 bases from V and 0 bases from J, with 14 bases between.